This TCR beta chain was retrieved from a study of high-grade serous ovarian cancer treatment subgroups. Some clones are missing from TCRdb's copy, which holds only in-frame ones; the method was immunoSEQ multiplex PCR. This table holds 15,000 or so clones, approximately 87% found once. Tumor samples were obtained before definitive surgery or chemotherapy. V shed 2 bases, J shed 3 bases, and the junction held 1 base outside the gene matches. Per the germline V gene, CDR1 is GTSNPN and CDR2 is SVGIG (reference sequence). The CDR3 totals 14 residues. Sequences were obtained from tumor tissue. The chain has TRBV30 and TRBJ2-6, with 7 positions matching TRBD1. This clonotype was sampled from a human donor with high-grade serous ovarian cancer. As DNA, the CDR3 is TGTGCCTGGAGTCGGGACAGTGGGGCCAACGTCCTGACTTTC. Its protein product is CAWSRDSGANVLTF.